These 29 T cell receptor beta chains originate from one sample sequenced in a study of OX40 agonist ivuxolimab in advanced cancers. Clones were read by immunoSEQ multiplex PCR, and TCRdb kept only the in-frame ones, dropping some. The table has about 120,000 clones, 90% to 95% seen once. The sequenced sample was CD4+ or CD8+ T cells sorted from blood, obtained in a trial of the OX40 agonist ivuxolimab. The receptors stem from an adult with an advanced solid tumor such as melanoma, head and neck, liver or kidney cancer.

V gene TRBV4-3 combines with J gene TRBJ2-3, with D maybe TRBD2 (6 bases). V lost 0 bases, J lost 4 bases, and 14 bases lay in between. Germline V gene sequence: CDR1 LGHNA, CDR2 YSLEER. This CDR3 has 16 amino acids. This CDR3 reads CASSQDAEGTSDTQYF. For the CDR3, the DNA is TGCGCCAGCAGCCAAGATGCGGAGGGCACGTCAGATACGCAGTATTTT.

This clone was recorded once. The J gene is TRBJ1-4, the V gene TRBV7-9, with TRBD1 matching over 7 bases. The CDR3 consists of 15 residues. CDR1 is SEHNR, CDR2 FQNEAQ, per germline (reference sequence). The V segment lost 1 base and the J segment 8 bases; nucleotides outside the gene matches: 7. Here the CDR3 reads CASSLGRQGGEKLFF. CDR3 in DNA: TGTGCCAGCAGCTTAGGAAGACAGGGAGGCGAAAAACTGTTTTTT.

This chain connects TRBV21-1 to TRBJ1-1; TRBD1 is taken as the D call from the table, unchecked against the DNA. TRBV21-1 is described as a pseudogene. The length of the CDR3 is 16 residues. As DNA, the CDR3 is TGTGCCAGCAGCAAGTGGACAGGGGGACTGAACACTGAAGCTTTCTTT. Encoded protein: CASSKWTGGLNTEAFF.

The gene calls are TRBV7-2 and TRBJ2-7, with 14 nucleotides matching TRBD2. Germline-derived CDR1 and CDR2 are SGHTA and FQGNSA. The CDR3 covers 18 residues. The V gene end was trimmed by 5 bases and the J gene end by 3 bases; junction bases not matched to a gene: 12. The CDR3 sequence is CASSLGLAGGPAFYEQYF. CDR3 bases: TGTGCCAGCAGCCTCGGACTAGCGGGAGGCCCCGCCTTCTACGAGCAGTACTTC. Full variable domain (outside the CDR3, taken from reference TRBV7-2 and TRBJ2-7): GAGVSQSPSNKVTEKGKDVELRCDPISGHTALYWYRQSLGQGLEFLIYFQGNSAPDKSGLPSDRFSAERTGGSVSTLTIQRTQQEDSAVYLCASSLGLAGGPAFYEQYFGPGTRLTVT.

The chain joins TRBV6-1 to TRBJ2-7; 7 bases match TRBD1. V lost 7 bases, J lost 5 bases, and 5 bases stayed unmatched. The CDR3 has 12 amino acids. CDR1 and CDR2 from the germline V gene are MNHNS and SASEGT. The CDR3 sequence is CASNDRVNEQYF. The CDR3 DNA sequence: TGTGCCAGCAATGACAGGGTGAACGAGCAGTACTTC.

This clone was counted once. The gene calls are TRBV4-2 and TRBJ2-7; D is possibly TRBD1 (5 bases). From germline, CDR1 is LGHNA and CDR2 YNFKEQ. The CDR3 extends over 14 amino acids. The V end was cut by 2 bases, the J end by 4 bases, with 12 bases between. DNA of the CDR3: TGTGCCAGCAGCCAATCGGTCGCAGGGTACGAGCAGTACTTC. Translating gives CASSQSVAGYEQYF.

This chain uses TRBV19 with TRBJ2-5; 10 bases line up with TRBD1. CDR1 is LNHDA, CDR2 SQIVND, per germline (reference sequence). Germline trimming cut 5 bases from V and 6 bases from J; bases unmatched to any gene: 9. This CDR3 contains 15 residues. The CDR3 sequence: CASSAPRDRGKTQYF. CDR3 bases: TGTGCCAGTAGTGCCCCACGGGACAGGGGAAAGACCCAGTACTTC.

This clone was observed a single time. The V call is TRBV2, the J call TRBJ2-7, with a weak D call TRBD2 (6 bases). CDR3 length equals 13 residues. Germline assignment: CDR1 SNHLY and CDR2 FYNNEI. Trimming shortened V by 6 bases and J by 4 bases, and 13 bases separated the two germline ends. This CDR3 reads CASSLGLGYEQYF. CDR3 DNA sequence: TGTGCCAGCAGCCTGGGACTGGGGTACGAGCAGTACTTC.

V usage is TRBV18 and J usage is TRBJ2-1; the match to TRBD1 covers 8 bases. V shed 4 bases and J 1 base; nucleotides not matched to a gene: 6. Germline loops: CDR1 KGHSH, CDR2 LQKENI. The CDR3 loop spans 16 amino acids. The chain's CDR3 is CASSRQGPGSYNEQFF. CDR3 nucleotides: TGTGCCAGCTCACGACAGGGGCCGGGATCCTACAATGAGCAGTTCTTC.

This rearrangement joins TRBV4-3 to TRBJ1-2; D is uncertain. The CDR3 runs to 14 residues. V lost 0 bases, J lost 4 bases, and 9 bases lay in between. CDR1 is LGHNA, CDR2 YSLEER, per germline. In nucleotides, the CDR3 is TGCGCCAGCAGCCAAGAGCTAGGTACCTATGGCTACACCTTC. Amino acid sequence: CASSQELGTYGYTF.

V and J are TRBV7-9 and TRBJ1-1; D call uncertain. The V end lost 4 bases, the J end lost 0 bases, and 6 bases lay between the germline ends. CDR3 length: 13 residues. Germline V gene data show CDR1 as SEHNR and CDR2 as FQNEAQ (reference sequence). CDR3 in amino acids: CASSSRVNTEAFF. In DNA form, the CDR3 reads TGTGCCAGCAGCTCCCGGGTGAACACTGAAGCTTTCTTT.

This chain connects TRBV6-5 to TRBJ2-5; 9 bases map to TRBD1. Per the germline V gene, CDR1 is MNHEY and CDR2 is SVGAGI. There are 14 residues in the CDR3. With 11 bases clipped from V and 6 bases from J, the junction kept 13 bases outside the gene matches. The CDR3: CAVTGTGLGKTQYF. The CDR3, as DNA: TGTGCCGTAACCGGGACAGGGCTAGGGAAGACCCAGTACTTC.

V and J are TRBV2 and TRBJ2-6; 8 positions agree with TRBD1. The germline CDR1 and CDR2 sequences are SNHLY and FYNNEI. V was pared by 6 bases and J by 3 bases, with 10 bases of the junction left unmatched. The CDR3 length is 17 residues. The CDR3 DNA is TGTGCCAGCAGCGGACAGGGTTTAAGTGGTGGGGCCAACGTCCTGACTTTC. This translates into CASSGQGLSGGANVLTF.

The rearrangement links TRBV18 to TRBJ2-3; D is perhaps TRBD2 (6 bases). V lost 6 bases and J lost 9, with 16 bases in between. The CDR3 totals 13 residues. Germline CDR1 reads KGHSH; CDR2 reads LQKENI. The CDR3 loop reads CASSPQRVGTQYF. Here the CDR3 DNA reads TGTGCCAGCTCGCCCCAGCGGGTGGGAACGCAGTATTTT.

This clone occurred once. The V and J genes are TRBV28 and TRBJ1-3; tentatively, D is TRBD1 (5 bases). CDR1 is MDHEN, CDR2 SYDVKM, per germline. The CDR3 length is 15 residues. V was pared by 5 bases and J by 8 bases, with 19 bases between. CDR3: CASSPPGGYRDTIYF. DNA of the CDR3: TGTGCCAGCAGTCCCCCCGGGGGGTATCGGGACACCATATATTTT.

This sequence joins TRBV7-9 and TRBJ2-1, with a weak D call TRBD2 (6 bases). V dropped 1 base and J dropped 0 bases, with 10 bases sitting between them. Germline values: CDR1 SEHNR, CDR2 FQNEAQ (reference sequence). CDR3 length equals 16 residues. CDR3 nucleotide sequence: TGTGCCAGCAGCTTAGGGGGCGGGATCTCCTACAATGAGCAGTTCTTC. It yields the protein CASSLGGGISYNEQFF.

V and J are TRBV11-2 and TRBJ2-1, with 9 nucleotides matching TRBD2. Germline CDR1 and CDR2: SGHAT and FQNNGV. V gave up 5 bases and J gave up 8 bases; unmatched junction bases: 19. The CDR3 is 18 residues long. In DNA form, the CDR3 reads TGTGCCAGCAGCAAACGAACATTTGTCGATAGCGGGAGTTATGAGCAGTTCTTC. Its protein product is CASSKRTFVDSGSYEQFF.

This rearrangement joins TRBV29-1 to TRBJ2-1; 7 bases match TRBD2. The J segment lost 0 bases and the V segment lost 2 bases, leaving 13 bases of the junction unmatched. Germline V gives CDR1 SQVTM, CDR2 ANQGSEA. The CDR3 runs to 18 residues. The CDR3 sequence is CSVETSFASGSSYNEQFF. Here the CDR3 DNA reads TGCAGCGTTGAAACCAGTTTTGCTAGCGGTAGCTCCTACAATGAGCAGTTCTTC.

The J gene is TRBJ2-7, the V gene TRBV29-1; either TRBD1 or TRBD2 may fit D (5 bases each). Germline V CDR1 and CDR2: SQVTM, ANQGSEA. V gave up 3 bases and J gave up 2 bases, with 11 bases separating them. There are 13 residues in the CDR3. The CDR3 here is CSVDGGNPYEQYF. In DNA, the CDR3 is TGCAGCGTTGATGGGGGAAACCCCTACGAGCAGTACTTC.

V gene TRBV5-6 combines with J gene TRBJ1-6; 11 bases align to TRBD1. CDR3 length: 16 residues. The ends lost 0 bases at V and 9 bases at J; junction bases unmatched: 5. Germline V gene sequence: CDR1 SGHDT, CDR2 YYEEEE. In DNA form, the CDR3 reads TGTGCCAGCAGCTTGGCCGGGACAGGGGGTACTTCACCCCTCCACTTT. Its translation is CASSLAGTGGTSPLHF.

The J gene is TRBJ2-3, the V gene TRBV12-2. TRBV12-2 is assigned pseudogene status. The CDR3 is 17 residues long. The CDR3 bases are TGTGCAAGTCGCCTCACTTCGGAGGGAGGGGGCCCAGATACGCAGTATTTT. Amino acids: CASRLTSEGGGPDTQYF.

Remarks on this clone: One end of the junction does not line up with germline, which may come from a read error. V usage is TRBV5-1 and J usage is TRBJ2-3, with TRBD1 matching 9 bases. Germline V gene sequence: CDR1 SGHRS, CDR2 YFSETQ. The CDR3 is made up of 14 amino acids. The CDR3 bases are TGCGCCAGCACCTTGGGGACAGGGACAGATACGCAGTATTTT. This gives the protein CASTLGTGTDTQYF.

The V and J genes are TRBV6-1 and TRBJ2-2; D uncertain. This CDR3 has 15 amino acids. The germline gives CDR1 MNHNS, CDR2 SASEGT. V was cut by 6 bases and J by 0 bases, with 11 bases left in between. CDR3 DNA: TGTGCCAGCAGAGTAGAGCGCTCGAACACCGGGGAGCTGTTTTTT. This translates into CASRVERSNTGELFF.

The chain has TRBV4-1 and TRBJ1-5; D unresolved. The V gene's germline CDR1 is MGHRA and CDR2 YSYEKL. V was cut by 0 bases and J by 3 bases, with 12 bases left in between. CDR3 size: 16 residues. CDR3: CASSQEFQQSNQPQHF. The CDR3 nucleotides are TGCGCCAGCAGCCAAGAATTTCAACAGTCCAATCAGCCCCAGCATTTT.

This chain links TRBV10-1 with TRBJ2-1; D is perhaps TRBD1 or TRBD2 (5 bases each). Germline CDR1 WNHNN, CDR2 SYGVQD (reference sequence). The CDR3 extends over 12 amino acids. With 8 bases removed from V and 10 bases from J, the gap between germline ends came to 15 bases. CDR3 DNA: TGCGCCAGCCTAGAGGGGCGGAACGAGCAGTTCTTC. This encodes CASLEGRNEQFF.

The V call is TRBV27, the J call TRBJ2-5; D is perhaps TRBD2 (5 bases). V lost 3 bases and J lost 5, with 7 bases in between. Per the germline V gene, CDR1 is MNHEY and CDR2 is SMNVEV (reference sequence). The CDR3 spans 12 residues. CDR3 region: CASSFRGETQYF. CDR3 DNA sequence: TGTGCCAGCAGTTTTCGAGGGGAGACCCAGTACTTC.

J is TRBJ2-2 and V is TRBV6-6; D remains unclear. Deletions cut 7 bases from V and 5 bases from J, with 11 bases between. Germline values: CDR1 MNHNY, CDR2 SVGAGI (reference sequence). The CDR3 sequence is 13 residues long. The DNA for the CDR3 is TGTGCCAGCAAGGAGTCCCGGACCGGGGAGCTGTTTTTT. Its protein is CASKESRTGELFF.

The rearrangement links TRBV27 to TRBJ1-1; tentatively, D is TRBD1 (5 bases). Trimming pared 2 bases from V and 1 base from J, leaving 11 bases between. The V gene's germline CDR1 is MNHEY and CDR2 SMNVEV (reference sequence). The CDR3 has 15 amino acids. This CDR3 is CASSLLKGWNTEAFF. The CDR3 nucleotides read TGTGCCAGCAGTTTACTCAAGGGGTGGAACACTGAAGCTTTCTTT.

The chain is built from TRBV19 and TRBJ2-2, with D possibly matching TRBD1 (7 bases). This CDR3 spans 18 amino acids. V was shortened by 5 bases and J by 0 bases, with 19 bases between the two germline ends. CDR1 is LNHDA and CDR2 is SQIVND in the germline V gene (reference sequence). The CDR3 DNA reads TGTGCCAGTAGTCCAGGGGGGTTAGCTTACGCGAACACCGGGGAGCTGTTTTTT. It encodes CASSPGGLAYANTGELFF.